This T cell receptor (beta chain) was identified during a study of T cells after yellow fever vaccination. TCRdb reprocessed the 5' RACE reads with MiXCR, giving one entry per CDR3 protein. The repertoire includes approximately 330,000 distinct CDR3 sequences, approximately 12% of them detected once, and more than 3% sits in the top ten. This CDR3 has 20 amino acids. Germline trimming cut 5 bases from V and 5 bases from J; bases unmatched to any gene: 23. Germline assignment: CDR1 LNHNV and CDR2 YYDKDF (reference sequence). This clonotype originated in a man aged 18 to 30 who received the YFV17D yellow fever vaccine. The sample consisted of CD4+ T cells sorted from PBMCs, taken 15 days after the yellow fever booster vaccination. This chain joins TRBV15 and TRBJ2-3; 9 nucleotides agree with TRBD2. The CDR3 coding sequence is TGTGCCACCAGCCCGTCCCGTGGGAGCGGGGGGCCCTACGAAGGAGATACGCAGTATTTT. Protein sequence: CATSPSRGSGGPYEGDTQYF.